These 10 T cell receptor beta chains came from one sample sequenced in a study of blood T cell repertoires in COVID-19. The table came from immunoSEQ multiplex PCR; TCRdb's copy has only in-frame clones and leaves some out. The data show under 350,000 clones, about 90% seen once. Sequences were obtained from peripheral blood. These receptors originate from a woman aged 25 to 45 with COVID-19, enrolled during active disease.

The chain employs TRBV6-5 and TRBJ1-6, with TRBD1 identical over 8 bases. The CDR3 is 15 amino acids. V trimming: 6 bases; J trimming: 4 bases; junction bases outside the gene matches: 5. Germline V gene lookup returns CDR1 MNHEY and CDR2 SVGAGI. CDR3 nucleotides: TGTGCCAGCAGCCCCCGGGACAGGTATAATTCACCCCTCCACTTT. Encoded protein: CASSPRDRYNSPLHF.

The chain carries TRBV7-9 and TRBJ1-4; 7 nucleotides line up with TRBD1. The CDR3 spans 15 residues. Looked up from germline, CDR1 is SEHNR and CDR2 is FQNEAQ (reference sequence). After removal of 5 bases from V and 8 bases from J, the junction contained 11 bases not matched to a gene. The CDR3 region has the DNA TGTGCCAGCAGCGGATTTAAGGGGGCGCGCGAAAAACTGTTTTTT. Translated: CASSGFKGAREKLFF. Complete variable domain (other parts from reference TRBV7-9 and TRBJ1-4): DTGVSQNPRHKITKRGQNVTFRCDPISEHNRLYWYRQTLGQGPEFLTYFQNEAQLEKSRLLSDRFSAERPKGSFSTLEIQRTEQGDSAMYLCASSGFKGAREKLFFGSGTQLSVL.

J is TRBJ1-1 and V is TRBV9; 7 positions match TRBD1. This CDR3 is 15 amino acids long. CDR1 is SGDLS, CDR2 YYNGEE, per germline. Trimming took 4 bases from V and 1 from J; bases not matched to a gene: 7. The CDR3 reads CASSLATGRNTEAFF. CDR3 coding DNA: TGTGCCAGCAGCCTAGCGACAGGGAGGAACACTGAAGCTTTCTTT.

CDR3 DNA: TGTGCCAGTAGTGCAGACACTTTGGAGCATTTT. It codes for CASSADTLEHF. This chain joins TRBV19 and TRBJ1-5; D is ambiguous. The CDR3 is made up of 11 amino acids. CDR1 and CDR2 (germline): LNHDA, SQIVND (reference sequence). Trimming removed 5 bases from V and 14 bases from J, with 13 bases in between.

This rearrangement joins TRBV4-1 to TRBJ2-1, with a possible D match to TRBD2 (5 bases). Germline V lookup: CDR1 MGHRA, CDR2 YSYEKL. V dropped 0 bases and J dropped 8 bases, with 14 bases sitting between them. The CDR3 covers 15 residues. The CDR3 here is CASSQEDRGGYEQFF. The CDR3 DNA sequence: TGCGCCAGCAGCCAAGAGGACCGGGGTGGGTATGAGCAGTTCTTC.

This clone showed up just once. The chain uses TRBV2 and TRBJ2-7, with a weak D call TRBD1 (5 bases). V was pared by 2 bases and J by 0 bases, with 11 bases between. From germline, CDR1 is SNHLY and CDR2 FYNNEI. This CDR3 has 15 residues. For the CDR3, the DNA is TGTGCCAGCAGTGAACGCCCAGGGAACTCCTACGAGCAGTACGTC. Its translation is CASSERPGNSYEQYV.

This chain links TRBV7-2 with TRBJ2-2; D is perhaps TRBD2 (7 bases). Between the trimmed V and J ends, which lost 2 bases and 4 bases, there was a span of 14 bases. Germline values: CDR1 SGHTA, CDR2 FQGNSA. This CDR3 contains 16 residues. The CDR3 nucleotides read TGTGCCAGCAGCTTACGGGGAGGGGGACTCACCGGGGAGCTGTTTTTT. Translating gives CASSLRGGGLTGELFF.

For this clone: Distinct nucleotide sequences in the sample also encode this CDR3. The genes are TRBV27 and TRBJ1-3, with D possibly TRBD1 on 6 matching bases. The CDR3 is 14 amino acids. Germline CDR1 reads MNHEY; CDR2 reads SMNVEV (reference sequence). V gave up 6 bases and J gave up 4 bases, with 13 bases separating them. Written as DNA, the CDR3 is TGTGCCAGCAGCCTTACAGGGACAGGAAACACCATATATTTT. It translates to CASSLTGTGNTIYF.

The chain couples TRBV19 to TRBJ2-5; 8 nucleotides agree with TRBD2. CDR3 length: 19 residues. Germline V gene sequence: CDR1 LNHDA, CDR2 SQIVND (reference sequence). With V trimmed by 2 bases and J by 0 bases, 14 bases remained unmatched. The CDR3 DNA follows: TGTGCCAGTAGTATATGGGGGAGAGCGGGAGATTCATACCAAGAGACCCAGTACTTC. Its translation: CASSIWGRAGDSYQETQYF. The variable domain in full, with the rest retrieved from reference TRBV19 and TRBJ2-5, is DGGITQSPKYLFRKEGQNVTLSCEQNLNHDAMYWYRQDPGQGLRLIYYSQIVNDFQKGDIAEGYSVSREKKESFPLTVTSAQKNPTAFYLCASSIWGRAGDSYQETQYFGPGTRLLVL.

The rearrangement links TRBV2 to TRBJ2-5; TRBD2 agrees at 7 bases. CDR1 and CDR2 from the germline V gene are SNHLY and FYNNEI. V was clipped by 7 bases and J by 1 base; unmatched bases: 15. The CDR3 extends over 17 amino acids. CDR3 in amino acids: CASIRSGRGRGQETQYF. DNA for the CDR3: TGTGCCAGCATCCGGAGCGGGCGGGGGAGAGGCCAAGAGACCCAGTACTTC.